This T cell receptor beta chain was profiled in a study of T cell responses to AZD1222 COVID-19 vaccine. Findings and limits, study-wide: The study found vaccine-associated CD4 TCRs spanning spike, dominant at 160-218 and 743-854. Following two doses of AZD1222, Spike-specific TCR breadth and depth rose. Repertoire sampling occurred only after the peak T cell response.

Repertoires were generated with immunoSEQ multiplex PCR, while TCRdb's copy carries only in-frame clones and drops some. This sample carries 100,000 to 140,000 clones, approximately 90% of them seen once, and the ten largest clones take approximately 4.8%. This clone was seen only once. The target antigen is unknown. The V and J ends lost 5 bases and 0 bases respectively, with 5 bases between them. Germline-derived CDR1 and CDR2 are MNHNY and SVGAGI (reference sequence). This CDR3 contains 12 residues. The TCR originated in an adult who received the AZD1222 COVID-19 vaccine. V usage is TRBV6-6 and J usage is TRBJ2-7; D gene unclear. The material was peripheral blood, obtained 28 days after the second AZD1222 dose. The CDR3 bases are TGTGCCAGCAGTCAAGCCTCCTACGAGCAGTACTTC. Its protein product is CASSQASYEQYF.